The next 21 T cell receptor beta chains were all read from a single sample in a study of identical twins. In TCRdb, the 5' RACE reads were re-called with MiXCR into one record per CDR3 protein. The table records 400,000 to 500,000 distinct CDR3 sequences, 14% of them present only once. The same specimen was also included in a second study, on yellow fever vaccine responses in identical twins.

Sequenced material: CD4+ T cells sorted from blood. These receptors were taken from a young woman in good health.

This clonotype was observed a handful of times. V and J are TRBV20-1 and TRBJ2-2; D is possibly TRBD2 (6 bases). Per the germline V gene, CDR1 is DFQATT and CDR2 is SNEGSKA (reference sequence). V lost 6 bases to trimming and J lost 4 bases, with 12 bases between them. This CDR3 is built from 13 residues. CDR3 residues: CSARERRTGELFF. CDR3 sequence (DNA): TGCAGTGCCCGGGAGAGGCGCACCGGGGAGCTGTTTTTT.

The J gene is TRBJ2-3, the V gene TRBV7-2; possibly TRBD1 for D (7 bases). Germline lookup yields CDR1 SGHTA and CDR2 FQGNSA. This CDR3 contains 15 residues. Trimming stripped 6 bases from V and 2 bases from J, with 15 bases between. The CDR3 nucleotides read TGTGCCAGCAGGTTTGCAGGGGGGCCCACAGATACGCAGTATTTT. This codes for CASRFAGGPTDTQYF.

V usage is TRBV10-2 and J usage is TRBJ1-1; possibly TRBD1 for D (6 bases). Germline V gene sequence: CDR1 WSHSY, CDR2 SAAADI. The CDR3 has 12 residues. The V end was cut by 8 bases, the J end by 5 bases, with 12 bases between. CDR3 protein: CASRWGATEAFF. CDR3 bases: TGCGCCAGCCGGTGGGGGGCTACTGAAGCTTTCTTT.

CDR3 loop: CASSPLPGGVTGDTQYF. CDR3 coding DNA: TGCGCCAGCAGCCCCCTACCAGGGGGGGTCACCGGAGATACGCAGTATTTT. The gene calls are TRBV4-1 and TRBJ2-3; D may correspond to TRBD1 or TRBD2 (7 bases each). Germline V gene lookup returns CDR1 MGHRA and CDR2 YSYEKL. The CDR3 is 17 residues long. V was pared by 4 bases and J by 5 bases, with 22 bases between.

The chain has TRBV5-5 and TRBJ2-3, with a possible D match to TRBD1 (6 bases). V was shortened by 0 bases and J by 4 bases, with 12 bases between the two germline ends. The germline V gene encodes CDR1 SGHKS and CDR2 YYEKEE (reference sequence). The CDR3 loop spans 15 amino acids. The CDR3 protein is CASSLGVGGPDTQYF. The CDR3 DNA reads as TGTGCCAGCAGCTTGGGCGTTGGGGGCCCAGATACGCAGTATTTT.

This clonotype was recorded many times. J is TRBJ2-1 and V is TRBV7-2, with 8 bases identical to TRBD2. Germline CDR1 SGHTA, CDR2 FQGNSA. CDR3 length equals 14 residues. V shed 8 bases, J shed 3 bases, and the junction held 6 bases outside the gene matches. The CDR3 spells CASGSAGGYNEQFF. The CDR3 DNA reads as TGTGCCAGCGGGTCGGCGGGAGGCTACAATGAGCAGTTCTTC.

This clonotype was counted only a few times. This chain joins TRBV11-2 and TRBJ2-7, with 13 nucleotides matching TRBD2. CDR3 length: 14 residues. Germline loops: CDR1 SGHAT, CDR2 FQNNGV. Unmatched junction bases numbered 6, after V lost 7 bases and J lost 6 bases. The CDR3 spells CASTPGLAGFEQYF. The CDR3 DNA reads as TGTGCCAGCACTCCGGGACTAGCGGGATTCGAGCAGTACTTC.

This clonotype was detected a few times. The chain uses TRBV20-1 and TRBJ2-3; D is ambiguous. This CDR3 contains 12 residues. Trimming pared 2 bases from V and 3 bases from J, leaving 6 bases between. Germline V lookup: CDR1 DFQATT, CDR2 SNEGSKA (reference sequence). The CDR3, as DNA: TGCAGTGCTAGACTAGTAACAGATACGCAGTATTTT. Protein product: CSARLVTDTQYF.

The V gene is TRBV7-2, the J gene TRBJ1-5; D is perhaps TRBD1 (5 bases). CDR1 and CDR2 from the germline V gene are SGHTA and FQGNSA. CDR3 size: 13 residues. Trimming took 6 bases from V and 4 from J, leaving 10 bases between them. CDR3 protein: CASSPQENQPQHF. CDR3 bases: TGTGCCAGCAGTCCACAGGAGAATCAGCCCCAGCATTTT.

The V call is TRBV28, the J call TRBJ1-2; D is perhaps TRBD1 (6 bases). V gave up 5 bases and J gave up 5 bases, with 15 bases separating them. The germline V gene encodes CDR1 MDHEN and CDR2 SYDVKM. CDR3 length: 14 amino acids. The CDR3 DNA follows: TGTGCCAGCAGTACCCGGGGGCACGGGTATGGCTACACCTTC. The encoded protein is CASSTRGHGYGYTF.

This clonotype was counted between two and nine times. A junction boundary mismatches the germline segment, possibly from a read error. The gene calls are TRBV9 and TRBJ1-1, with 8 bases identical to TRBD1. Looked up from germline, CDR1 is SGDLS and CDR2 is YYNGEE. CDR3 size: 14 residues. CDR3 protein: CASSTRQGNAEAFF. The CDR3 region has the DNA TGTGCCAGCAGCACTAGACAGGGGAACGCTGAAGCTTTCTTT.

This clonotype has only a few counts. The rearrangement joins TRBV12-3 or TRBV12-4 to TRBJ1-1, with D unresolved. The CDR3 is made up of 14 amino acids. Between the trimmed V and J ends, which lost 7 bases and 0 bases, there was a span of 12 bases. The CDR3 sequence is CASTQGAVNTEAFF. Written as DNA, the CDR3 is TGTGCCAGCACCCAAGGCGCGGTGAACACTGAAGCTTTCTTT.

This clonotype was seen a few times. V and J are TRBV6-5 and TRBJ2-5; D is perhaps TRBD1 or TRBD2 (6 bases each). Germline values: CDR1 MNHEY, CDR2 SVGAGI. The V gene lost 0 bases and the J gene lost 4 bases, with 15 bases spanning the gap. The CDR3 is 16 amino acids. CDR3 in amino acids: CASSYSKGGWRETQYF. The DNA of the CDR3 is TGTGCCAGCAGTTACTCTAAGGGGGGCTGGAGAGAGACCCAGTACTTC.

This clonotype appeared a few times. The gene calls are TRBV5-1 and TRBJ2-7, with D perhaps assigned TRBD1 or TRBD2 (5 bases each). Trimming took off 3 bases at V and 2 bases at J, with 12 bases between the two ends. Germline CDR1 reads SGHRS; CDR2 reads YFSETQ. The CDR3 runs 14 residues. This chain's CDR3 is CASSWGPNAYEQYF. CDR3 coding DNA: TGCGCCAGCAGCTGGGGACCGAATGCCTACGAGCAGTACTTC.

The gene calls are TRBV27 and TRBJ2-7; TRBD2 matches 8 bases. The CDR3 runs 16 residues. The junction had 5 bases not matched to a gene; V was cut back by 1 base and J by 0 bases. Germline CDR1 MNHEY, CDR2 SMNVEV (reference sequence). The CDR3 coding sequence is TGTGCCAGCAGTTTATTTGCGGGGGGCAACTCCTACGAGCAGTACTTC. Protein sequence: CASSLFAGGNSYEQYF.

There are a few counts of this clonotype. The rearrangement uses TRBV18 and TRBJ2-2, with 8 bases lining up with TRBD2. The CDR3 is made up of 16 amino acids. The V and J ends lost 4 bases and 4 bases, in that order; junction bases with no gene match: 8. From germline, CDR1 is KGHSH and CDR2 LQKENI. In nucleotides, the CDR3 is TGTGCCAGCTCACGCAAGGAGCGGGGGAGCACCGGGGAGCTGTTTTTT. Translation gives CASSRKERGSTGELFF.

The chain is built from TRBV5-1 and TRBJ2-7; D possibly corresponds to TRBD2 (6 bases). The germline V gene encodes CDR1 SGHRS and CDR2 YFSETQ. This CDR3 has 15 amino acids. The ends were cut back, 0 bases at V and 2 bases at J, with 12 bases in the middle. CDR3 in DNA: TGCGCCAGCAGCTTGGCGGTTAGCGGTACCTACGAGCAGTACTTC. Translated: CASSLAVSGTYEQYF.

The table lists this clonotype with a few counts. This rearrangement joins TRBV6-1 to TRBJ1-4; possible D gene TRBD1, 6 bases. CDR1 is MNHNS, CDR2 SASEGT, per germline. There are 14 residues in the CDR3. The V and J ends lost 8 bases and 8 bases respectively, with 18 bases between them. The CDR3 DNA sequence: TGTGCCAGCTCCCAGGGACATAGTGGGGAAAAACTGTTTTTT. The encoded protein is CASSQGHSGEKLFF.

The J gene is TRBJ2-3, the V gene TRBV4-3, with TRBD2 matching 7 bases. J gave up 6 bases and V 8 bases, and 11 bases lay outside the gene matches. Germline values: CDR1 LGHNA, CDR2 YSLEER. This CDR3 spans 14 amino acids. This CDR3 reads CASSYGLGSDTQYF. The CDR3 coding sequence is TGCGCCAGCTCGTACGGACTAGGCAGCGATACGCAGTATTTT.

This clonotype was found a few times. This sequence joins TRBV30 and TRBJ2-3; tentatively, D is TRBD2 (5 bases). The germline V gene encodes CDR1 GTSNPN and CDR2 SVGIG (reference sequence). The CDR3 spans 12 residues. V gave up 3 bases and J gave up 6 bases, with 10 bases separating them. The CDR3: CAWRDSGDTQYF. In DNA form, the CDR3 reads TGTGCCTGGAGGGATTCGGGGGATACGCAGTATTTT.

This chain joins TRBV2 and TRBJ2-2; 10 bases are shared with TRBD2. This CDR3 comprises 18 residues. Trimming at V came to 4 bases and at J to 4 bases, leaving 12 bases not matched to a gene. Germline V gene sequence: CDR1 SNHLY, CDR2 FYNNEI. The CDR3 nucleotides are TGTGCCAGCAGTGGATCGTCTAAGCGGGGGGGCGTCACCGGGGAGCTGTTTTTT. This encodes CASSGSSKRGGVTGELFF.